This is a list of T cell receptor beta chains from one sample in a study of T-cell memory formation after mild COVID-19. TCRdb reanalysed the 5' RACE reads using MiXCR and keeps one entry per CDR3 protein. The sample holds roughly 150,000 distinct CDR3 sequences, about 15% seen once. Sequencing was carried out using PBMCs or a T cell subset sorted from them (not recorded which). These receptors originate from an adult woman who had mild COVID-19 (a few samples of this study predate the infection). Cell type and time point are not known. CDR3s include the opening cysteine and the closing phenylalanine or tryptophan. Each record gives: clone size, J gene, V gene, D gene, CDR3 protein, CDR3 DNA. The D gene is left open where the match is weak. Not all rows give a size; the values are once, few, many and, for expanded clones, a class.

abundance: few; j_gene: TRBJ2-2; v_gene: TRBV12-3/TRBV12-4; d_gene: .; CDR3aa: CASSLVVLAGELFF; CDR3nt: TGTGCCAGCAGTTTAGTTGTGTTAGCCGGGGAGCTGTTTTTT
abundance: .; j_gene: TRBJ2-1; v_gene: TRBV20-1; d_gene: .; CDR3aa: CSALGLSGTNEQFF; CDR3nt: TGCAGTGCTTTAGGACTTTCCGGGACAAATGAGCAGTTCTTC
abundance: few; j_gene: TRBJ2-7; v_gene: TRBV7-9; d_gene: .; CDR3aa: CASEAVSYEQYF; CDR3nt: TGTGCCAGCGAGGCGGTCTCCTACGAGCAGTACTTC
abundance: .; j_gene: TRBJ1-1; v_gene: TRBV5-5; d_gene: .; CDR3aa: CASSLGVSDTEAFF; CDR3nt: TGTGCCAGCAGCTTAGGGGTTTCGGACACTGAAGCTTTCTTT
abundance: .; j_gene: TRBJ2-7; v_gene: TRBV6-5; d_gene: TRBD1; CDR3aa: CASSSLWDSFYEQYF; CDR3nt: TGTGCCAGCAGTTCGCTCTGGGACAGTTTCTACGAGCAGTACTTC
abundance: few; j_gene: TRBJ2-2; v_gene: TRBV20-1; d_gene: TRBD2; CDR3aa: CSARASGGGTGELFF; CDR3nt: TGCAGTGCTAGAGCTAGCGGGGGAGGGACCGGGGAGCTGTTTTTT
abundance: many; j_gene: TRBJ2-3; v_gene: TRBV5-1; d_gene: .; CDR3aa: CASSLVVGSTDTQYF; CDR3nt: TGCGCCAGCAGCTTGGTTGTGGGCAGCACAGATACGCAGTATTTT
abundance: .; j_gene: TRBJ1-1; v_gene: TRBV10-3; d_gene: .; CDR3aa: CAISLTLLNTEAFF; CDR3nt: TGTGCCATCAGCTTGACACTCTTGAACACTGAAGCTTTCTTT
abundance: .; j_gene: TRBJ2-5; v_gene: TRBV18; d_gene: .; CDR3aa: CASSPIRASRGGEETQYF; CDR3nt: TGTGCCAGCTCACCAATCCGCGCCTCTAGAGGGGGAGAAGAGACCCAGTACTTC
abundance: .; j_gene: TRBJ2-7; v_gene: TRBV11-3; d_gene: .; CDR3aa: CASSFGWEQYF; CDR3nt: TGTGCCAGCAGCTTCGGGTGGGAGCAGTACTTC
abundance: many; j_gene: TRBJ2-7; v_gene: TRBV7-2; d_gene: .; CDR3aa: CASSRWTDYEQYF; CDR3nt: TGTGCCAGCAGCCGGTGGACAGACTACGAGCAGTACTTC
abundance: .; j_gene: TRBJ1-1; v_gene: TRBV15; d_gene: .; CDR3aa: CATSGRLNTEAFF; CDR3nt: TGTGCCACCAGTGGTAGGTTGAACACTGAAGCTTTCTTT
abundance: few; j_gene: TRBJ2-1; v_gene: TRBV6-4; d_gene: .; CDR3aa: CASSDDSGSSYNEQFF; CDR3nt: TGTGCCAGCAGTGACGATTCAGGGAGTAGTTACAATGAGCAGTTCTTC
abundance: few; j_gene: TRBJ2-5; v_gene: TRBV29-1; d_gene: TRBD2; CDR3aa: CSVGGLAGETQYF; CDR3nt: TGCAGCGTGGGGGGACTAGCAGGAGAGACCCAGTACTTC
abundance: .; j_gene: TRBJ2-2; v_gene: TRBV24-1; d_gene: .; CDR3aa: CATSASAWAGTGELFF; CDR3nt: TGTGCCACCAGTGCAAGTGCTTGGGCCGGGACCGGGGAGCTGTTTTTT
abundance: .; j_gene: TRBJ2-3; v_gene: TRBV29-1; d_gene: .; CDR3aa: CSSRGRSTDTQYF; CDR3nt: TGCAGCTCAAGGGGCAGAAGCACAGATACGCAGTATTTT
abundance: .; j_gene: TRBJ2-1; v_gene: TRBV12-3/TRBV12-4; d_gene: .; CDR3aa: CASRRRGVSNEQFF; CDR3nt: TGTGCCAGCAGACGTCGGGGAGTCTCCAATGAGCAGTTCTTC
abundance: .; j_gene: TRBJ2-5; v_gene: TRBV5-1; d_gene: .; CDR3aa: CASSLVGAPKAVETQYF; CDR3nt: TGCGCCAGCAGCTTGGTCGGGGCCCCCAAGGCCGTCGAGACCCAGTACTTC
abundance: .; j_gene: TRBJ2-3; v_gene: TRBV20-1; d_gene: .; CDR3aa: CSARDLGVATDTQYF; CDR3nt: TGCAGTGCTAGAGATCTAGGGGTCGCCACAGATACGCAGTATTTT
abundance: many; j_gene: TRBJ1-1; v_gene: TRBV5-1; d_gene: TRBD1; CDR3aa: CASSFDRGRAEAFF; CDR3nt: TGCGCCAGCAGCTTCGACAGGGGGCGAGCTGAAGCTTTCTTT
abundance: .; j_gene: TRBJ2-1; v_gene: TRBV19; d_gene: .; CDR3aa: CASSIVDRKEQFF; CDR3nt: TGTGCCAGTAGTATAGTGGACAGAAAGGAGCAGTTCTTC
abundance: .; j_gene: TRBJ2-1; v_gene: TRBV29-1; d_gene: .; CDR3aa: CSVEGRGYNEQFF; CDR3nt: TGCAGCGTTGAGGGGCGGGGATACAATGAGCAGTTCTTC
abundance: few; j_gene: TRBJ2-7; v_gene: TRBV7-9; d_gene: TRBD1; CDR3aa: CASSLVGGTGEQYF; CDR3nt: TGTGCCAGCAGCTTAGTAGGCGGGACAGGGGAGCAGTACTTC
abundance: .; j_gene: TRBJ2-2; v_gene: TRBV11-1; d_gene: .; CDR3aa: CASSFNAGGGELFF; CDR3nt: TGTGCCAGCAGCTTCAATGCAGGCGGCGGGGAGCTGTTTTTT
abundance: few; j_gene: TRBJ2-1; v_gene: TRBV6-5; d_gene: .; CDR3aa: CASSYVVGRGEQFF; CDR3nt: TGTGCCAGCAGTTATGTCGTCGGGCGGGGTGAGCAGTTCTTC
abundance: few; j_gene: TRBJ2-3; v_gene: TRBV6-5; d_gene: .; CDR3aa: CASSSLDGTDTQYF; CDR3nt: TGTGCCAGCAGCTCGCTAGATGGCACAGATACGCAGTATTTT
abundance: .; j_gene: TRBJ2-5; v_gene: TRBV24-1; d_gene: .; CDR3aa: CATSDRDWGETQYF; CDR3nt: TGTGCCACCAGTGATAGGGACTGGGGGGAGACCCAGTACTTC
abundance: few; j_gene: TRBJ1-5; v_gene: TRBV13; d_gene: .; CDR3aa: CASSLGRTGSQPQHF; CDR3nt: TGTGCCAGCAGCTTAGGTAGAACAGGGTCTCAGCCCCAGCATTTT
abundance: few; j_gene: TRBJ2-5; v_gene: TRBV13; d_gene: TRBD1; CDR3aa: CASSRGQGGRETQYF; CDR3nt: TGTGCCAGCAGCCGGGGACAGGGCGGAAGAGAGACCCAGTACTTC
abundance: few; j_gene: TRBJ2-2; v_gene: TRBV12-3/TRBV12-4; d_gene: TRBD1; CDR3aa: CASTRQGISGELFF; CDR3nt: TGTGCCAGCACCAGACAGGGGATTTCCGGGGAGCTGTTTTTT
abundance: few; j_gene: TRBJ2-7; v_gene: TRBV2; d_gene: .; CDR3aa: CASRIHLYEQYF; CDR3nt: TGTGCCAGCAGAATCCATCTTTACGAGCAGTACTTC
abundance: few; j_gene: TRBJ2-1; v_gene: TRBV7-3; d_gene: TRBD1; CDR3aa: CASSTTTGGNEQFF; CDR3nt: TGTGCCAGCAGCACAACGACAGGGGGCAATGAGCAGTTCTTC
abundance: few; j_gene: TRBJ2-7; v_gene: TRBV30; d_gene: .; CDR3aa: CAWKGPDTYEQYF; CDR3nt: TGTGCCTGGAAGGGACCGGACACCTACGAGCAGTACTTC
abundance: .; j_gene: TRBJ2-1; v_gene: TRBV12-2; d_gene: .; CDR3aa: CASRSPRRARVRSYNEQFF; CDR3nt: TGTGCAAGTCGCTCTCCCCGGCGAGCGAGGGTAAGGTCCTACAATGAGCAGTTCTTC
abundance: .; j_gene: TRBJ2-1; v_gene: TRBV7-3; d_gene: .; CDR3aa: CASSLLPGLANNEQFF; CDR3nt: TGTGCCAGCAGTCTACTCCCAGGACTGGCGAACAATGAGCAGTTCTTC
abundance: .; j_gene: TRBJ2-2; v_gene: TRBV4-1; d_gene: TRBD2; CDR3aa: CASSQRIRGESGELFF; CDR3nt: TGCGCCAGCAGCCAAAGAATCCGGGGGGAGTCCGGGGAGCTGTTTTTT
abundance: few; j_gene: TRBJ2-3; v_gene: TRBV5-1; d_gene: TRBD2; CDR3aa: CASKWPAGGYSTDTQYF; CDR3nt: TGCGCCAGCAAATGGCCAGCGGGGGGATATAGCACAGATACGCAGTATTTT
abundance: .; j_gene: TRBJ1-6; v_gene: TRBV15; d_gene: TRBD1; CDR3aa: CATGQGDSPLHF; CDR3nt: TGTGCCACGGGACAGGGAGATTCACCCCTCCACTTT
abundance: .; j_gene: TRBJ2-1; v_gene: TRBV7-2; d_gene: .; CDR3aa: CASSRSIVDNEQFF; CDR3nt: TGTGCCAGCAGCCGGTCGATCGTGGACAATGAGCAGTTCTTC
abundance: few; j_gene: TRBJ2-1; v_gene: TRBV5-1; d_gene: TRBD2; CDR3aa: CASSLNLAGGSYNEQFF; CDR3nt: TGCGCCAGCAGCTTAAATCTAGCGGGGGGCTCCTACAATGAGCAGTTCTTC
abundance: .; j_gene: TRBJ2-1; v_gene: TRBV12-3/TRBV12-4; d_gene: TRBD2; CDR3aa: CASTTGEGWNEQFF; CDR3nt: TGTGCCAGCACCACGGGGGAGGGGTGGAATGAGCAGTTCTTC
abundance: .; j_gene: TRBJ1-2; v_gene: TRBV12-3/TRBV12-4; d_gene: .; CDR3aa: CASRNRARYGYTF; CDR3nt: TGTGCCAGCCGCAACAGGGCGAGATATGGCTACACCTTC
abundance: .; j_gene: TRBJ2-7; v_gene: TRBV6-6; d_gene: .; CDR3aa: CASSYSTGAPYEQYF; CDR3nt: TGTGCCAGCAGTTACTCGACTGGGGCTCCCTACGAGCAGTACTTC
abundance: few; j_gene: TRBJ2-7; v_gene: TRBV7-3; d_gene: .; CDR3aa: CASSVDGDSYEQYF; CDR3nt: TGTGCCAGCAGCGTTGACGGTGACTCCTACGAGCAGTACTTC
abundance: few; j_gene: TRBJ2-7; v_gene: TRBV5-4; d_gene: TRBD1; CDR3aa: CASSNRQGTYEQYF; CDR3nt: TGTGCCAGCAGCAACCGACAGGGTACCTACGAGCAGTACTTC
abundance: .; j_gene: TRBJ1-1; v_gene: TRBV27; d_gene: .; CDR3aa: CASSLRGGGTEAFF; CDR3nt: TGTGCCAGCAGTTTGCGGGGGGGGGGCACTGAAGCTTTCTTT
abundance: few; j_gene: TRBJ1-4; v_gene: TRBV4-3; d_gene: .; CDR3aa: CASSQAWGANEKLFF; CDR3nt: TGCGCCAGCAGCCAAGCGTGGGGAGCTAATGAAAAACTGTTTTTT
abundance: few; j_gene: TRBJ2-1; v_gene: TRBV7-8; d_gene: TRBD2; CDR3aa: CASSLPRGGGISSYNEQFF; CDR3nt: TGTGCCAGCAGCCTACCTAGGGGCGGGGGTATAAGCTCCTACAATGAGCAGTTCTTC
abundance: few; j_gene: TRBJ1-5; v_gene: TRBV7-2; d_gene: .; CDR3aa: CASSSNIGTGQPQHF; CDR3nt: TGTGCCAGCAGCTCGAACATAGGGACGGGCCAGCCCCAGCATTTT
abundance: few; j_gene: TRBJ1-4; v_gene: TRBV12-3/TRBV12-4; d_gene: .; CDR3aa: CASSFSPRSEKLFF; CDR3nt: TGTGCCAGCAGTTTTTCACCCAGAAGCGAAAAACTGTTTTTT
abundance: many; j_gene: TRBJ2-2; v_gene: TRBV4-2; d_gene: TRBD2; CDR3aa: CASSQGLANTGELFF; CDR3nt: TGTGCCAGCAGCCAAGGACTAGCCAACACCGGGGAGCTGTTTTTT
abundance: once; j_gene: TRBJ2-5; v_gene: TRBV29-1; d_gene: .; CDR3aa: CSVAKGQETKYF; CDR3nt: TGCAGCGTGGCTAAGGGACAAGAGACCAAGTACTTC
abundance: .; j_gene: TRBJ2-2; v_gene: TRBV27; d_gene: .; CDR3aa: CASHFSWSLNTGELFF; CDR3nt: TGTGCCAGCCACTTTAGCTGGAGCTTAAACACCGGGGAGCTGTTTTTT
abundance: .; j_gene: TRBJ1-4; v_gene: TRBV5-4; d_gene: .; CDR3aa: CASSATGQEKLFF; CDR3nt: TGTGCCAGCAGCGCGACAGGTCAGGAAAAACTGTTTTTT
abundance: few; j_gene: TRBJ2-1; v_gene: TRBV7-9; d_gene: TRBD1; CDR3aa: CASSSGVPQGAYEQFF; CDR3nt: TGTGCCAGCAGCTCCGGGGTACCACAGGGGGCATATGAGCAGTTCTTC
abundance: .; j_gene: TRBJ2-1; v_gene: TRBV7-2; d_gene: .; CDR3aa: CASSLVIRWEQFF; CDR3nt: TGTGCCAGCAGCTTAGTTATACGCTGGGAACAGTTCTTC
abundance: .; j_gene: TRBJ2-1; v_gene: TRBV30; d_gene: .; CDR3aa: CAWSVKGHEQFF; CDR3nt: TGTGCCTGGAGTGTCAAGGGTCATGAGCAGTTCTTC
abundance: .; j_gene: TRBJ1-3; v_gene: TRBV2; d_gene: .; CDR3aa: CATSRSGRAFLSGNTIYF; CDR3nt: TGTGCCACCTCACGTAGTGGCAGGGCTTTCCTCTCTGGAAACACCATATATTTT
abundance: many; j_gene: TRBJ1-2; v_gene: TRBV20-1; d_gene: TRBD1; CDR3aa: CSARVEDRVGYGYTF; CDR3nt: TGCAGTGCTAGAGTAGAGGACAGGGTTGGATATGGCTACACCTTC